These 9 T cell receptor beta chains share one sample of origin, sequenced in a study of tumor-infiltrating lymphocytes in primary liver carcinoma. Germline DNA was also extracted, with blood RNA taken from unsorted whole blood. Researchers generated TCR beta cDNA from 500 to 600 ng of total RNA, relying on a constant-region primer. Investigators got TCR beta libraries out of three nested multiplex PCR rounds, done with slightly modified ARM-PCR. Rounds one and two of PCR, each of 10 cycles, were primed with TRBV1-TRBV30 forward primers and a C-beta reverse primer. TCRdb re-called the multiplex PCR reads with MiXCR, one entry per CDR3 protein. The sample carries 320,000 or so distinct CDR3 sequences, 50% to 70% recorded once. Sequenced material: peripheral blood. Receptors originate from a man aged 40-49 years with primary liver carcinoma and hepatitis B virus infection.

A note on this clonotype: Its ends do not fully match the called genes, so a read error is possible. The V call is TRBV11-2, the J call TRBJ2-7, with 8 bases lining up with TRBD1. CDR1 is SGHAT and CDR2 is FQNNGV in the germline V gene. The length of the CDR3 is 15 residues. The CDR3 DNA sequence: TGTGCCAGTAGCCCGAGACAGGGGCCGACCTACAAGCAGTACTTC. Translating it yields CASSPRQGPTYKQYF.

The J gene is TRBJ2-3, the V gene TRBV11-2; 7 bases match TRBD2. V lost 5 bases to trimming and J lost 3 bases; unmatched junction nucleotides: 20. The germline gives CDR1 SGHAT, CDR2 FQNNGV. The CDR3 extends over 19 amino acids. The CDR3 nucleotides are TGTGCCAGCAGCCCCTGGTCTGGAACAACACGCGGGGGAACAGATACGCAGTATTTT. This encodes CASSPWSGTTRGGTDTQYF. Combining the CDR3 with reference TRBV11-2 and TRBJ2-3 gives the whole variable domain EAGVAQSPRYKIIEKRQSVAFWCNPISGHATLYWYQQILGQGPKLLIQFQNNGVVDDSQLPKDRFSAERLKGVDSTLKIQPAKLEDSAVYLCASSPWSGTTRGGTDTQYFGPGTRLTVL.

The count of this clonotype is one. It may be a read error: a sequence one base away is much more abundant. V usage is TRBV6-1 and J usage is TRBJ2-1, with D uncertain. The germline V gene has CDR1 MNHNS and CDR2 SASEGT. The CDR3 is 13 residues long. The CDR3 DNA sequence: TGTGCCAACAGTGCCACTTCTAGCAATGAGCAGTTCTTC. This encodes CANSATSSNEQFF.

This chain uses TRBV28 with TRBJ2-2; no clear D. In germline, CDR1 is MDHEN, CDR2 SYDVKM. This CDR3 is built from 15 residues. The V and J ends lost 6 bases and 0 bases respectively, with 11 bases between them. The DNA of the CDR3 is TGTGCCAGCAGGACCCCGCGGCCGAACACCGGGGAGCTGTTTTTT. Translating it yields CASRTPRPNTGELFF.

Worth noting for this clonotype: This CDR3 fails to terminate in the conserved phenylalanine or tryptophan, so it likely reflects a read error. In DNA, the CDR3 is TGTGCCAGTAGTTACTCGCCCCAGGGTGGCTACGAGCAGTACTTA. It is translated as CASSYSPQGGYEQYL. This chain uses TRBV6-5 with TRBJ2-7, with D perhaps TRBD1 (5 bases). Germline assignment: CDR1 MNHEY and CDR2 SVGAGI. CDR3 length equals 15 residues.

This clonotype was picked up many times. The genes are TRBV7-8 and TRBJ2-1; D is ambiguous. V lost 9 bases to trimming and J lost 8 bases, with 8 bases between them. In germline, CDR1 is SGHVS, CDR2 FQNEAQ. The CDR3 consists of 10 residues. The CDR3 DNA reads TGTGCCAGTAAACTGGATGAGCAGTTCTTC. Protein product: CASKLDEQFF.

In its sample, this clonotype was seen many times. The J gene is TRBJ2-1, the V gene TRBV11-2; 7 bases match TRBD2. CDR1 is SGHAT, CDR2 FQNNGV, per germline. The CDR3 is 16 amino acids. The V and J ends lost 1 base and 3 bases, in that order; junction bases with no gene match: 6. The CDR3: CASSLVVRGSYNEQFF. CDR3 nucleotides: TGTGCCAGCAGCTTAGTCGTTCGCGGGAGCTACAATGAGCAGTTCTTC.

This clonotype was detected only once. A much larger clone sits a single nucleotide away, making a read error possible. This rearrangement joins TRBV14 to TRBJ2-1; TRBD2 matches 9 bases. The CDR3 has 14 amino acids. The germline gives CDR1 SGHDN, CDR2 FVKESK. The CDR3 spells CVSSVAGGDNEQFF. In DNA form, the CDR3 reads TGTGTCAGCAGCGTCGCGGGGGGGGACAATGAGCAGTTCTTC.

This clonotype has more than one count but fewer than ten. This may stem from a read error, because a much larger clone lies one nucleotide away. The chain employs TRBV29-1 and TRBJ1-2, with TRBD1 matching 8 bases. The CDR3 consists of 15 residues. Germline loops: CDR1 SQVTM, CDR2 ANQGSEA. The junction had 13 bases not matched to a gene; V was cut back by 3 bases and J by 7 bases. The CDR3 DNA follows: TGCAGCGTTGAGACAGGGGTCAATTTCCAGATTGGCTACACCTTC. This encodes CSVETGVNFQIGYTF.